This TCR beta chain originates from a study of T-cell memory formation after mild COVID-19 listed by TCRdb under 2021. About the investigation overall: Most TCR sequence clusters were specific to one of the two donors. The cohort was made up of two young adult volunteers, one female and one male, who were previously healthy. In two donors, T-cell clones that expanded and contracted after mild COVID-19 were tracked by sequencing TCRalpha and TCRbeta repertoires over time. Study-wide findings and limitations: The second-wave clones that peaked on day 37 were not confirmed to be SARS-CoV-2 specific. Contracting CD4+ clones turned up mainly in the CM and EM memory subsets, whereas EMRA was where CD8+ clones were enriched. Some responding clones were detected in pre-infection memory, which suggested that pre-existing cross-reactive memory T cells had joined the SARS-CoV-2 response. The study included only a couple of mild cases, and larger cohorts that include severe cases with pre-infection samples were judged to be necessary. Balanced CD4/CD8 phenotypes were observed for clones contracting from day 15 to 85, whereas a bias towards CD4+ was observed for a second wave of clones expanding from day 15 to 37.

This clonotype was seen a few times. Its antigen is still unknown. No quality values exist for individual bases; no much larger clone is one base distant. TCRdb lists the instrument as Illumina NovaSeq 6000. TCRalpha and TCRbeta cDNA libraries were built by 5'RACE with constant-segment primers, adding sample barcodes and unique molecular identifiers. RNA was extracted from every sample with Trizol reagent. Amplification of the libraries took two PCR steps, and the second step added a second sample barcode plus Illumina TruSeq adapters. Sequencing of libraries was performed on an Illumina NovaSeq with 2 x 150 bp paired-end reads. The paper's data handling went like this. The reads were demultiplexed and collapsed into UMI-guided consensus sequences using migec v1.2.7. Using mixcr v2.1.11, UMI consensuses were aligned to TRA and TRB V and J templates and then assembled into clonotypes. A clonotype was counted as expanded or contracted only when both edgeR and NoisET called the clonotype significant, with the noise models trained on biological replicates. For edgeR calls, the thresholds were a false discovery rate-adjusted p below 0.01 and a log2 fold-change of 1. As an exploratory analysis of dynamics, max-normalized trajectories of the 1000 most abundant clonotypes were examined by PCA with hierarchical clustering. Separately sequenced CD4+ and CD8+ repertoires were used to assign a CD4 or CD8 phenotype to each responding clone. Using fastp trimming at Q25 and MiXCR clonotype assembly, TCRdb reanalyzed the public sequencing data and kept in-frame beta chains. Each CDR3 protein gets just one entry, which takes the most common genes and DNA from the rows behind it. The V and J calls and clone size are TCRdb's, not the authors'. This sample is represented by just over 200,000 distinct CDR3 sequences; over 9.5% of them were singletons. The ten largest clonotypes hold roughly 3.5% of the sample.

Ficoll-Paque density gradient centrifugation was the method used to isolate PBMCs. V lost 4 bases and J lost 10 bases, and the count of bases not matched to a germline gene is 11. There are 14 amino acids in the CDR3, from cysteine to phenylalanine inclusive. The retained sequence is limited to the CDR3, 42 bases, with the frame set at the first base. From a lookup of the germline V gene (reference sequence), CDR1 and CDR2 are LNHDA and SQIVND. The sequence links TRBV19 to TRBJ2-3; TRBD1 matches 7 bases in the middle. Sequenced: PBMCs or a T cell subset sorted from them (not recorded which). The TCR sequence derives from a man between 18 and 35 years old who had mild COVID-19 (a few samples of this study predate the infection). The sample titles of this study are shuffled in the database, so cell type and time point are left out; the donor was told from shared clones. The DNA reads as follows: TGTGCCAGTAGTAAAACGCGGACAGGATGGGCGCAGTATTTT. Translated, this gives CASSKTRTGWAQYF.